A selection of T cell receptor beta chains follows, all from one sample in a study of blood T cell repertoires in COVID-19. Measured with immunoSEQ multiplex PCR; TCRdb has only the in-frame clones, and not every one. Of roughly 150,000 clones in the sample, roughly 85% are singletons; the top ten hold around 4.6%. The specimen was peripheral blood. Every receptor here comes from a human donor in a cohort sampled during active COVID-19. Both conserved end residues are part of each CDR3. Each record gives: J gene, D gene, V gene, clone size, CDR3 DNA, CDR3 protein. A D gene is named only where the DNA matches it firmly. Some rows have no size entry. The others give once, few or many, or a class for an expanded clone.

TRBJ1-2	.	TRBV2	.	TGTGCCAGCAGTGAGGCCCTAATAACAGGCTATGGCTACACCTTC	CASSEALITGYGYTF
TRBJ2-1	.	TRBV12-2	once	TGTGCAAGTCGATACTTAGCGGGGGACTCCTACAATGAGCAGTTCTTC	CASRYLAGDSYNEQFF
TRBJ1-1	.	TRBV6-2/TRBV6-3	.	TGTGCCAGCAGTTCACCTCAGGGGTTGGGGAGCACTGAAGCTTTCTTT	CASSSPQGLGSTEAFF
TRBJ2-7	TRBD1	TRBV6-1	.	TGTGCCAGCAGTGACCCGGGACAGGGACTCCGGATTTCCTACGAGCAGTACTTC	CASSDPGQGLRISYEQYF
TRBJ2-2	.	TRBV29-1	once	TGCAGCGTTCGGTCGGGGAACACCGGGGAGCTGTTTTTT	CSVRSGNTGELFF
TRBJ1-5	TRBD1	TRBV5-8	.	TGTGCCAGCAGCGCAAGACAGGGAGGTAGACCCCAGCATTTT	CASSARQGGRPQHF
TRBJ1-1	.	TRBV29-1	.	TGCAGCGTCGGGAACACTGAAGCTTTCTTT	CSVGNTEAFF
TRBJ1-1	.	TRBV6-2/TRBV6-3	.	TGTGCCAGCAGTTCTAGCTTGGACACTGAAGCTTTCTTT	CASSSSLDTEAFF
TRBJ2-7	.	TRBV7-9	once	TGTGCCAGCAGCTTAATTGGGGAGGTGCAGTACTTC	CASSLIGEVQYF
TRBJ1-4	.	TRBV11-3	.	TGTGCCAGCAGCTTAGGTCCGGTCGGGGAAAAACTGTTTTTT	CASSLGPVGEKLFF
TRBJ2-7	TRBD1	TRBV6-1	.	TGTGCCAGCAGTGAGGCCGGGACAGACTACGAGCAGTACTTC	CASSEAGTDYEQYF
TRBJ1-2	.	TRBV5-6	.	TGTGCCAGCAGCTTCAGACCTCACGGTGGGCGGGGAGATGGCTACACCTTC	CASSFRPHGGRGDGYTF
TRBJ2-6	TRBD1	TRBV10-3	.	TGTGCCATCAGTGAGTTGGGGACAGGGGGCCCTGGGGCCAACGTCCTGACTTTC	CAISELGTGGPGANVLTF
TRBJ1-4	.	TRBV28	.	TGTGCCAGCAGTTTAGCCGGAGTCGATGAAAAACTGTTTTTT	CASSLAGVDEKLFF
TRBJ1-6	TRBD1	TRBV30	.	TGTGCCTGGAGTGTAGGGGGACAGGGAGGGTCACCCCTCCACTTT	CAWSVGGQGGSPLHF
TRBJ2-1	TRBD2	TRBV6-6	.	TGTGCCAGCAGCCCCGGGGGGGCCACCTACAATGAGCAGTTCTTC	CASSPGGATYNEQFF
TRBJ1-2	.	TRBV6-5	many	TGTGCCACCGCCTCGTCGGTTGGCTACACCTTC	CATASSVGYTF
TRBJ2-1	TRBD2	TRBV7-9	.	TGTGCCAGCACCAAGAGAGTCAGGGAGGGAAATGAGCAGTTCTTC	CASTKRVREGNEQFF
TRBJ2-1	TRBD1	TRBV11-2	.	TGTGCCAGCAGCTTAGCCAACAGGGGTCTGCTGTTCTTC	CASSLANRGLLFF
TRBJ2-1	TRBD2	TRBV30	.	TGTGCCTGGAGGGGACTAGCCGCCGGCACTGAGCAGTTCTTC	CAWRGLAAGTEQFF
TRBJ1-5	.	TRBV7-9	once	TGTGCCAGCAGCTTCCAGGGCCTCAATCAGCCCCAGCATTTT	CASSFQGLNQPQHF
TRBJ2-2	TRBD2	TRBV5-8	.	TGTGCCAGCAGCTCCCCACTAGCGGGAGCGGACACCGGGGAGCTGTTTTTT	CASSSPLAGADTGELFF
TRBJ1-2	TRBD1	TRBV30	.	TGTGCCTCCCCAGGAGACAGGGTCGGGGTACGCGGCTACACCTTC	CASPGDRVGVRGYTF
TRBJ1-2	.	TRBV6-5	.	TGTGCCAGCACCACCCTTGGGGGGGGTGGCTACACCTTC	CASTTLGGGGYTF
TRBJ1-1	.	TRBV10-1	.	TGCGCCAGCAGTCTTCCCGGACAGCCTAACACTGAAGCTTTCTTT	CASSLPGQPNTEAFF
TRBJ2-7	.	TRBV30	.	TGTGCCTGGGTCAGTCGCGGCGGCTCCTACGAGCAGTACTTC	CAWVSRGGSYEQYF
TRBJ2-7	.	TRBV5-1	.	TGCGCCAGCAGCTTGCCCGACACAAACTGGGAGCAGTACTTC	CASSLPDTNWEQYF
TRBJ2-7	TRBD1	TRBV6-2/TRBV6-3	.	TGTGCCAGCAGTTCCCCCCCGGGACAGGGATCGGACGAGCAGTACTTC	CASSSPPGQGSDEQYF
TRBJ2-3	.	TRBV5-6	.	TGTGCCAGCAGCCCGGGGACACTTACACCCACAGATACGCAGTATTTT	CASSPGTLTPTDTQYF
TRBJ1-2	TRBD1	TRBV11-1	.	TGTGCCAGCAGCTCGACAGGGTCTAACTATGGCTACACCTTC	CASSSTGSNYGYTF
TRBJ1-4	.	TRBV19	.	TGTGCCAGTAGTATTGATGTCGTCGGAAAACTGTTTTTT	CASSIDVVGKLFF